This TCR beta chain was observed in a study of radiation and T cells in renal cell carcinoma. J was trimmed by 4 bases and V by 6 bases; bases with no gene match: 9. The CDR3 covers 15 residues. Germline CDR1 reads MNHEY; CDR2 reads SVGAGI. The repertoire was sequenced with immunoSEQ multiplex PCR; TCRdb's copy has only in-frame clones and lacks some. The sample shows roughly 49,000 clones, roughly 80% of them seen only once. The time point was: blood 2 weeks post-SBRT. Described treatment: 15 Gy SBRT to primary tumor, nephrectomy 4 weeks later. The chain recombines TRBV6-5 with TRBJ1-5, with 7 bases that match TRBD1. The sequences come from blood, collected from a patient whose treatment included radiotherapy and nephrectomy. The receptor was isolated from a woman aged 70-85 years with renal cell carcinoma. CDR3 nucleotide sequence: TGTGCCAGCAGACGCGACCGGGACAGAAATCAGCCCCAGCATTTT. This encodes CASRRDRDRNQPQHF.